Listed below are T cell receptor beta chains from one sample, sequenced in a study of STAT3 mutations in large granular lymphocyte leukemia. The protocol was immunoSEQ multiplex PCR, while the TCRdb copy is restricted to in-frame clones and leaves out a portion. The table includes 30,000 to 35,000 clones, more than 60% detected once. Sequenced sample: peripheral blood mononuclear cells. These receptors were obtained from a woman between 50 and 59 years old with T-cell large granular lymphocyte leukemia. Some clones in this sample may be carry-over from other donors' samples. Each CDR3 is given with its conserved first and last residue. A D gene is named only where the DNA matches it firmly. Size tells how often a clone was seen (once, few, many) or the class of an expanded clone, and some rows leave it out.

TRBD1 | TRBJ2-7 | TRBV4-1 | - | 15 | CASSQGAGGSYEQYF | TGCGCCAGCAGCCAAGGGGCAGGGGGCTCCTACGAGCAGTACTTC
- | TRBJ1-2 | TRBV18 | few | 14 | CASSSGEVDYGYTF | TGTGCCAGCTCATCAGGGGAGGTCGACTATGGCTACACCTTC
- | TRBJ1-2 | TRBV9 | - | 19 | CASSVGIGGAGKDNYGYTF | TGTGCCAGCAGCGTAGGGATCGGGGGCGCGGGGAAGGATAACTATGGCTACACCTTC
TRBD1 | TRBJ2-7 | TRBV27 | - | 16 | CASSPGGPRILYEQYF | TGTGCCAGCAGTCCAGGGGGCCCCAGGATACTATACGAGCAGTACTTC
- | TRBJ2-7 | TRBV6-1 | medium-sized | 12 | CASSEGQGQGYF | TGTGCCAGCAGTGAAGGGCAAGGACAAGGGTACTTC
TRBD2 | TRBJ2-2 | TRBV5-1 | - | 16 | CASSPGLDPNTGELFF | TGCGCCAGCAGCCCCGGACTAGATCCTAACACCGGGGAGCTGTTTTTT
- | TRBJ2-7 | TRBV7-9 | few | 14 | CASSTQAVGGEQYF | TGTGCCAGCAGCACCCAGGCGGTAGGGGGCGAGCAGTACTTC
- | TRBJ2-3 | TRBV7-9 | - | 14 | CASSPPPSTDTQYF | TGTGCCAGCAGCCCGCCCCCTAGCACAGATACGCAGTATTTT
- | TRBJ1-5 | TRBV27 | - | 12 | CASSFPGQPQHF | TGTGCCAGCAGTTTCCCTGGACAGCCCCAGCATTTT
- | TRBJ2-3 | TRBV27 | - | 13 | CASSGTSTDTQYF | TGTGCCAGCTCCGGGACTAGCACAGATACGCAGTATTTT
TRBD1 | TRBJ1-1 | TRBV18 | - | 17 | CASSPSLTGGSDTEAFF | TGTGCCAGCTCACCGTCCCTTACAGGGGGCAGCGACACTGAAGCTTTCTTT
- | TRBJ2-4 | TRBV7-2 | - | 16 | CASSPQGLLAKNIQYF | TGTGCCAGCAGCCCTCAGGGGCTTCTAGCCAAAAACATTCAGTACTTC
TRBD1 | TRBJ2-1 | TRBV30 | - | 11 | CAWSLDRARFF | TGTGCCTGGAGTTTGGACAGGGCCAGGTTCTTC
TRBD1 | TRBJ2-2 | TRBV27 | once | 15 | CASSLGTGGTGELFF | TGTGCCAGCAGTTTAGGGACAGGGGGGACCGGGGAGCTGTTTTTT
TRBD2 | TRBJ2-7 | TRBV5-1 | few | 15 | CASSLAPTSGYEQYF | TGCGCCAGCAGCTTGGCCCCGACTAGCGGATACGAGCAGTACTTC
- | TRBJ2-1 | TRBV11-3 | medium-sized | 15 | CASSLASISYNEQFF | TGTGCCAGCAGCTTAGCTAGTATCTCCTACAATGAGCAGTTCTTC
- | TRBJ1-2 | TRBV7-9 | - | 12 | CASSFRIYGYTF | TGTGCCAGCAGCTTCCGGATCTATGGCTACACCTTC
TRBD1 | TRBJ2-2 | TRBV18 | - | 15 | CASSLGQGFTGELFF | TGTGCCAGCTCACTGGGACAGGGTTTCACCGGGGAGCTGTTTTTT
- | TRBJ1-2 | TRBV27 | few | 12 | CASSDRHYGYTF | TGTGCCAGCAGCGACAGGCACTATGGCTACACCTTC
TRBD2 | TRBJ2-5 | TRBV6-5 | - | 14 | CASSLAGVRETQYF | TGTGCCAGCAGTTTAGCGGGAGTAAGAGAGACCCAGTACTTC
TRBD1 | TRBJ1-2 | TRBV7-2 | - | 16 | CASSLASTGTLYGYTF | TGTGCCAGCAGCTTAGCGTCGACAGGGACCTTGTATGGCTACACCTTC
TRBD1 | TRBJ1-5 | TRBV4-1 | - | 15 | CASSSRTGANQPQHF | TGCGCCAGCAGCTCCCGGACAGGGGCAAATCAGCCCCAGCATTTT
TRBD2 | TRBJ2-3 | TRBV5-4 | - | 18 | CASSRLAGTVSGEDTQYF | TGTGCCAGCAGCCGACTAGCGGGAACGGTTTCAGGGGAGGATACGCAGTATTTT
- | TRBJ2-2 | TRBV5-1 | - | 16 | CASSLAPAGNTGELFF | TGCGCCAGCAGCTTGGCCCCGGCGGGGAACACCGGGGAGCTGTTTTTT
- | TRBJ2-5 | TRBV7-2 | - | 12 | CASSLRSETQYF | TGTGCCAGCAGCTTACGTTCGGAGACCCAGTACTTC
TRBD1 | TRBJ2-7 | TRBV11-2 | - | 15 | CASSPFGTGPYEQYF | TGTGCCAGCAGCCCATTCGGGACAGGACCCTACGAGCAGTACTTC